This TCR beta chain was sequenced during a study of blood T cell repertoires in COVID-19. TCRdb's copy holds only in-frame clones and misses some; the assay was immunoSEQ multiplex PCR. Altogether about 76,000 clones are present, about 90% being singletons, with the ten largest covering under 1.1%. Sequenced input: peripheral blood. This receptor was taken from a woman between 50 and 59 years old in a cohort sampled during active COVID-19.

CDR3 in DNA: TGCGCCAGCAGCTCGGACGGACAGGCTACCTACGAGCAGTACTTC. It encodes CASSSDGQATYEQYF. The V call is TRBV5-1, the J call TRBJ2-7, with TRBD1 matching 7 bases. Germline V gene lookup returns CDR1 SGHRS and CDR2 YFSETQ. The CDR3 covers 15 residues. The V segment lost 3 bases and the J segment 2 bases; nucleotides outside the gene matches: 8.